This T cell receptor beta chain is drawn from a study of early T cells in non-severe SARS-CoV-2 infection (dated by TCRdb to the early 2020s). About the full investigation: Because TCR sequencing was done on bulk RNA from unsorted whole blood, the alpha and beta chains could not be paired. The investigation overall reported the following: VDJdb matching was skewed toward anti-spike CD8 responses and likely underestimated virus-specific expansions by missing private and CD4 specificities.

This clonotype came up many times. Its antigen remains unidentified. Nothing much larger sits one base from this clone, and base qualities are not available. This was a case-control study nested in a cohort of healthcare workers in London, UK, who had nasopharyngeal swab PCR tests and blood samples taken every week. Healthcare workers were enrolled in the week of the UK lockdown, from 23 to 31 March 2020, and were followed every week for up to roughly 15 weeks. The library was made by 5' RACE. Sequencing instrument: NextSeq 500. Unique molecular identifiers were attached to individual cDNA molecules in the TCR library protocol so that sequencing error and PCR bias could be corrected. Both TCR alpha and beta chains were sequenced, and tight co-correlation was observed between alpha and beta sequence abundances in each sample. The original pipeline was this. Decombinator V4 was used to annotate the V gene, J gene and CDR3 of the TCR sequences. TCRs were defined as expanded if a significant change between any two time points was detected under a Poisson model with p below 0.0001. TCR abundances were normalised to the total number of TCRs sequenced per sample and were expressed as counts per million. TRAV1-2 paired with TRAJ12, TRAJ20 or TRAJ33 defined MAIT TCRs, while TRAV10 paired with TRAJ18 defined iNKT TCRs. A search of VDJdb, accessed on 1 November 2021, was run for TCRs annotated to CMV, EBV and SARS-CoV-2, with TCRs annotated for multiple antigens excluded. TCRdb took the public reads, trimmed them with fastp at Q25, ran MiXCR for clone calling and kept in-frame beta chains. Identical CDR3 protein sequences are pooled into one entry, listed with their most common genes and DNA. TCRdb, rather than the study authors, made the V and J calls. In all, the sample holds approximately 62,000 distinct CDR3 sequences, and roughly 12% of those were seen once. Jointly, the top ten make up 3% to 4.5% of the sample.

CDR1 and CDR2 are read off the germline V gene as SGHTA and FQGTGA. V and J are truncated by 4 bases and 9 bases respectively, leaving an intervening sequence of 10 bases. From cysteine to phenylalanine, the CDR3 is 12 amino acids long. Only the CDR3 part of the read is kept: 36 bases, read in frame from the first base. This receptor was identified in an adult who was a healthcare worker with PCR-confirmed SARS-CoV-2 infection or an uninfected control (not recorded which). The chain couples TRBV7-3 to TRBJ2-1; TRBD2 could be the D gene, as 6 bases match. The sequenced sample consisted of whole blood. The bases read TGTGCCAGCAGCTCCGGGCGGGGTGAGCAGTTCTTC. Its product reads: CASSSGRGEQFF.